Sequencing of this TCR beta chain was carried out in a study of early T cells in non-severe SARS-CoV-2 infection. Study background: Chains stayed unpaired after sequencing of bulk RNA from unsorted whole blood. The study's findings and limits: There was a bias toward anti-spike CD8 responses in VDJdb matching, which missed private and CD4 specificities.

As part of library construction, unique molecular identifiers were attached to individual cDNA molecules. TCRdb re-called the 5' RACE reads through MiXCR, storing one row per CDR3 protein. In the table there are under 70,000 distinct CDR3 sequences, over 10% of which are singletons. Germline assignment: CDR1 SGHNT and CDR2 YENEEA. This CDR3 is 18 amino acids long. With V trimmed by 1 base and J by 8 bases, 19 bases remained unmatched. The table lists this clonotype with many counts. No antigen is known for it. Material: whole blood, obtained at baseline. This sequence joins TRBV11-3 and TRBJ1-2, with TRBD1 identical over 7 bases. The sequence derives from an adult who was a healthcare worker with PCR-confirmed SARS-CoV-2 infection or an uninfected control (not recorded which). CDR3 nucleotide sequence: TGTGCCAGCAGCTTAGCCGGCACAGGGGACCGCCTAGTATGGGGCTACACCTTC. Amino acids: CASSLAGTGDRLVWGYTF.